These 11 T cell receptor beta chains originate from one sample sequenced in a study of early T cells in non-severe SARS-CoV-2 infection. MiXCR, run by TCRdb on the 5' RACE reads, gives a single entry per CDR3 protein. This table holds approximately 50,000 distinct CDR3 sequences, 7.5% to 9.5% found once. The sequenced sample consisted of whole blood. These receptors all come from an adult who was a healthcare worker with PCR-confirmed SARS-CoV-2 infection or an uninfected control (not recorded which).

The table lists this clonotype with a few counts. The chain joins TRBV12-5 to TRBJ1-1; D is uncertain. The germline V gene has CDR1 LGHNT and CDR2 FRNRAP. Trimming took off 8 bases at V and 4 bases at J, with 11 bases between the two ends. This CDR3 is 12 amino acids long. CDR3 amino acids: CASSGMGTEAFF. The CDR3 coding sequence is TGTGCTAGTTCAGGTATGGGCACTGAAGCTTTCTTT. The whole variable domain, filled in from reference TRBV12-5 and TRBJ1-1, reads DARVTQTPRHKVTEMGQEVTMRCQPILGHNTVFWYRQTMMQGLELLAYFRNRAPLDDSGMPKDRFSAEMPDATLATLKIQPSEPRDSAVYFCASSGMGTEAFFGQGTRLTVV.

The chain recombines TRBV2 with TRBJ1-2; possible D gene TRBD1, 5 bases. Per germline, CDR1 SNHLY and CDR2 FYNNEI. The CDR3 totals 13 residues. Trimming cost V 6 bases and J 4 bases, with 12 bases left between them. This CDR3 is CASRGEAFYGYTF. In DNA, the CDR3 is TGTGCCAGCAGGGGGGAGGCGTTCTATGGCTACACCTTC.

This chain connects TRBV2 to TRBJ2-7; perhaps TRBD1 as D (6 bases). CDR1 and CDR2 from the germline V gene are SNHLY and FYNNEI. The CDR3 extends over 12 amino acids. Trimming removed 10 bases at V and 2 bases at J, with 12 bases between. The CDR3 here is CATGQQTYEQYF. CDR3 in DNA: TGTGCCACCGGACAGCAAACCTACGAGCAGTACTTC.

This clonotype was observed a few times. The chain carries TRBV28 and TRBJ2-7; 13 positions agree with TRBD2. Germline V gene data show CDR1 as MDHEN and CDR2 as SYDVKM. Germline trimming cut 5 bases from V and 5 bases from J; bases unmatched to any gene: 9. This CDR3 is built from 16 residues. As DNA, the CDR3 is TGTGCCAGCAGTCGGACTAGCGGGAGAGGGAGGGACGAGCAGTACTTC. Protein: CASSRTSGRGRDEQYF.

The CDR3: CASTARSNYGYTF. In DNA form, the CDR3 reads TGTGCCAGCACGGCCAGGTCCAACTATGGCTACACCTTC. This chain connects TRBV6-5 to TRBJ1-2; D not resolved. Germline CDR1 reads MNHEY; CDR2 reads SVGAGI. V was pared by 7 bases and J by 2 bases, with 11 bases between. The CDR3 is 13 residues long.

This clonotype was picked up a small number of times. The chain carries TRBV11-2 and TRBJ2-7; 8 nucleotides align to TRBD1. Trimming removed 5 bases from V and 3 bases from J; junction bases left unmatched: 15. The germline V gene has CDR1 SGHAT and CDR2 FQNNGV. The CDR3 runs 17 residues. The CDR3 bases are TGTGCCAGCAGCCGCATTAGGGGTGGGACAGGTCACTACGAGCAGTACTTC. Encoded protein: CASSRIRGGTGHYEQYF.

This clonotype was picked up a small number of times. The rearrangement uses TRBV16 and TRBJ2-7; D unresolved. The CDR3 is 13 amino acids. Germline CDR1 KGHSY, CDR2 FQNENV. V was pared by 6 bases and J by 6 bases, with 15 bases between. DNA of the CDR3: TGTGCCAGCAGACCCCGGCGAAGGGTCGAGCAGTACTTC. Its translation is CASRPRRRVEQYF.

This chain links TRBV19 with TRBJ1-2; D is uncertain. CDR3 length: 13 residues. Trimming cost V 6 bases and J 3 bases, with 11 bases left between them. CDR1 is LNHDA, CDR2 SQIVND, per germline (reference sequence). The CDR3 protein is CASSLGLHYGYTF. CDR3 nucleotide sequence: TGTGCCAGTAGCTTGGGCTTACACTATGGCTACACCTTC.

The rearrangement uses TRBV29-1 and TRBJ1-3, with a tentative D call TRBD1 (5 bases). Germline CDR1 is SQVTM and CDR2 is ANQGSEA. The CDR3 consists of 14 residues. The V end lost 3 bases, the J end lost 2 bases, and 11 bases lay between the germline ends. This chain's CDR3 is CSVDVGHPGNTIYF. Here the CDR3 DNA reads TGCAGCGTTGACGTCGGACATCCTGGAAACACCATATATTTT.

The CDR3: CSAPDRNSYEQYF. The CDR3 DNA follows: TGCAGTGCTCCGGACAGAAACTCCTACGAGCAGTACTTC. The V call is TRBV20-1, the J call TRBJ2-7; TRBD1 might be the D (6 bases). Between the trimmed V and J ends, which lost 5 bases and 0 bases, there was a span of 11 bases. Per the germline V gene, CDR1 is DFQATT and CDR2 is SNEGSKA (reference sequence). This CDR3 region has 13 residues.

This clonotype was observed many times. The chain links TRBV5-1 to TRBJ2-3, with D possibly being TRBD2 (6 bases). Deletions cut 5 bases from V and 3 bases from J, with 16 bases between. The CDR3 is 15 amino acids. CDR1 and CDR2 from the germline V gene are SGHRS and YFSETQ. CDR3 loop: CASRTGGPGTDTQYF. CDR3 DNA sequence: TGCGCCAGCAGGACTGGAGGGCCTGGTACAGATACGCAGTATTTT. The variable domain in full, completed from reference TRBV5-1 and TRBJ2-3, reads KAGVTQTPRYLIKTRGQQVTLSCSPISGHRSVSWYQQTPGQGLQFLFEYFSETQRNKGNFPGRFSGRQFSNSRSEMNVSTLELGDSALYLCASRTGGPGTDTQYFGPGTRLTVL.